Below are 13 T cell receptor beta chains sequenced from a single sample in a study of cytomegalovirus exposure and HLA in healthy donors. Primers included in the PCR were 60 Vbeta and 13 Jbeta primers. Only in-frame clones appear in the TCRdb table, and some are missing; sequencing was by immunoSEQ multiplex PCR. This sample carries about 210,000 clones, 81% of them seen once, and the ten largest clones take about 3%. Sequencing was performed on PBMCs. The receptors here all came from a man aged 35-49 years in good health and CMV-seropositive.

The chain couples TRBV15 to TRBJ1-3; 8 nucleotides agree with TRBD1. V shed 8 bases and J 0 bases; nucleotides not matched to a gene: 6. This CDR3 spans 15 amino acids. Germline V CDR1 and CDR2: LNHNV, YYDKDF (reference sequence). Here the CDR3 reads CATRRGQGSGNTIYF. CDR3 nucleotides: TGTGCCACCCGCCGAGGACAGGGCTCTGGAAACACCATATATTTT.

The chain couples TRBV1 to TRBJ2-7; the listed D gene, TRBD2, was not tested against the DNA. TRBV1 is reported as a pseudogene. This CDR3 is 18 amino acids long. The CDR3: CTSSQDVSRLAGSYEQYF. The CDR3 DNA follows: TGCACCAGCAGCCAAGATGTCTCCCGACTAGCGGGATCCTACGAGCAGTACTTC.

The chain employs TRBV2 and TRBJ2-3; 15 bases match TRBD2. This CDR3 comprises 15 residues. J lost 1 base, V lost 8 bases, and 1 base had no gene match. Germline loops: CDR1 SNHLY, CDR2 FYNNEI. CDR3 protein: CASGLAGGGTDTQYF. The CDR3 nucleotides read TGTGCCAGCGGACTAGCGGGAGGGGGCACAGATACGCAGTATTTT.

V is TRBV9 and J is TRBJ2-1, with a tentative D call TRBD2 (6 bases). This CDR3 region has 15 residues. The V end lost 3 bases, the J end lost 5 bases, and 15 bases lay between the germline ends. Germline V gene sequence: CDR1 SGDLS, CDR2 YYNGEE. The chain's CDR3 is CASSEWGDPHNEQFF. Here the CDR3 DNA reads TGTGCCAGCAGCGAATGGGGGGACCCCCACAATGAGCAGTTCTTC.

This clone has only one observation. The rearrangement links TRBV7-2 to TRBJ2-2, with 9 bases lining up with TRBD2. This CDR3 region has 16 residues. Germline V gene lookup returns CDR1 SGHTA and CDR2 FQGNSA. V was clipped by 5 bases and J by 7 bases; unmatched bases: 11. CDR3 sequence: CASSPTGLAGNGELFF. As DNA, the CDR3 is TGTGCCAGCAGCCCCACGGGCCTAGCGGGAAACGGGGAGCTGTTTTTT.

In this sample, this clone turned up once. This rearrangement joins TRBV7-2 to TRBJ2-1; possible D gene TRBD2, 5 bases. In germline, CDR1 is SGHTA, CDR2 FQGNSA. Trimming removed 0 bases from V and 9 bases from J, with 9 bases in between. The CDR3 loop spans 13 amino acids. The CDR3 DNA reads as TGTGCCAGCAGCTTAGCTGAACTAGTTGAGCAGTTCTTC. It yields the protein CASSLAELVEQFF.

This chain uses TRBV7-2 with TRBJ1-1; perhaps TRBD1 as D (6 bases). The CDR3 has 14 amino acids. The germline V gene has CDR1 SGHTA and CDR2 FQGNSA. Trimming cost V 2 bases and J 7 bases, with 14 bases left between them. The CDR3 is CASSLSSGAREAFF. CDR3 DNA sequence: TGTGCCAGCAGCTTAAGTTCAGGGGCCCGTGAAGCTTTCTTT.

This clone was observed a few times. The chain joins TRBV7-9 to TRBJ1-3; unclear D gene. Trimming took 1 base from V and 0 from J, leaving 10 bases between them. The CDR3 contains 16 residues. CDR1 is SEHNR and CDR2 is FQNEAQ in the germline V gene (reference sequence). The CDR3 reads CASSLGAELSGNTIYF. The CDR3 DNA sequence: TGTGCCAGCAGCTTAGGGGCAGAGCTCTCTGGAAACACCATATATTTT.

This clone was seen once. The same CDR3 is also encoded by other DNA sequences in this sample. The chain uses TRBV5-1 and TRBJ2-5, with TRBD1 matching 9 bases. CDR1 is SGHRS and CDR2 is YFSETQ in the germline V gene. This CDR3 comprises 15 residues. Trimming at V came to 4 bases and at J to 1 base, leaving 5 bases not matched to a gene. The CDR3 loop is CASSRDRVGQETQYF. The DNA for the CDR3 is TGCGCCAGCAGCCGGGACAGGGTGGGCCAAGAGACCCAGTACTTC. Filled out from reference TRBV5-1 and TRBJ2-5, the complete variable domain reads KAGVTQTPRYLIKTRGQQVTLSCSPISGHRSVSWYQQTPGQGLQFLFEYFSETQRNKGNFPGRFSGRQFSNSRSEMNVSTLELGDSALYLCASSRDRVGQETQYFGPGTRLLVL.

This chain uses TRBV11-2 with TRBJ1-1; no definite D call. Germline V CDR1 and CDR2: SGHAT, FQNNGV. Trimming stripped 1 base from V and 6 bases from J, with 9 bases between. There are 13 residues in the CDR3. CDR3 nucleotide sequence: TGTGCCAGCAGCTTAGGGATGGAGGCTGAAGCTTTCTTT. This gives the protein CASSLGMEAEAFF. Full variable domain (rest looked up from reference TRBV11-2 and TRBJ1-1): EAGVAQSPRYKIIEKRQSVAFWCNPISGHATLYWYQQILGQGPKLLIQFQNNGVVDDSQLPKDRFSAERLKGVDSTLKIQPAKLEDSAVYLCASSLGMEAEAFFGQGTRLTVV.

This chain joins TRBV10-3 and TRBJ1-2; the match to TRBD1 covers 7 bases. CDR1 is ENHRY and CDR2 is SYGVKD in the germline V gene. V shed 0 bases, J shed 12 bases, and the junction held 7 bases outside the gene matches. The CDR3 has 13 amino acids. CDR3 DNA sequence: TGTGCCATCAGTGAGTCGGCCGACAGGGAAAACACCTTC. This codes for CAISESADRENTF.

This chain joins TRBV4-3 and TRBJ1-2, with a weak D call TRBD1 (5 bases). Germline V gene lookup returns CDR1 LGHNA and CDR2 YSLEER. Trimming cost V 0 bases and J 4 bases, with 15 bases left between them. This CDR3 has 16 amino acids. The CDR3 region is CASSQDPRDSFYGYTF. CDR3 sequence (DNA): TGCGCCAGCAGCCAAGATCCCCGTGACAGTTTCTATGGCTACACCTTC.

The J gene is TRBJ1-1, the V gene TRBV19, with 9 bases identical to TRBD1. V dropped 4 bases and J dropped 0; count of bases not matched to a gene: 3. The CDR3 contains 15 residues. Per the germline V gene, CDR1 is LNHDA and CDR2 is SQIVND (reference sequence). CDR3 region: CASSTGQGLNTEAFF. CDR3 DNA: TGTGCCAGTAGTACCGGACAGGGGCTGAACACTGAAGCTTTCTTT.